This record covers a single TCR beta chain. The data were produced by immunoSEQ multiplex PCR, yet TCRdb's version contains in-frame clones alone and is incomplete. Among about 140,000 clones, around 86% were seen once, and the ten largest hold about 11%. V was pared by 5 bases and J by 5 bases, with 4 bases of the junction left unmatched. The CDR3 length is 13 residues. Germline V gene lookup returns CDR1 SGHRS and CDR2 YFSETQ. This sample was taken from a study of blood T cell repertoires in COVID-19. The wider study: The United States, Italy and Spain were the sources of the acute and convalescent COVID-19 samples.

Individuals aged about 18 to 89 years were recruited from fewer than 30 US areas. Participant-reported clinical history was the basis for cohort assignment. Either two negative PCRs, clearance, or symptom resolution qualified Cohort 3 donors as recovered. The receptor was isolated from a man aged 60 to 75 who had recovered from COVID-19. The V call is TRBV5-1, the J call TRBJ2-7, with 10 bases lining up with TRBD1. Sequencing was done on a sample of PBMCs or T cells enriched from blood (not recorded which). CDR3: CASSGQGGDEQYF. Here the CDR3 DNA reads TGCGCCAGCAGTGGACAGGGGGGAGACGAGCAGTACTTC.